Listed below are T cell receptor beta chains from one sample, sequenced in a study of neurological immune-mediated disorders. Each CDR3 protein gets one entry after TCRdb re-called the 5' RACE reads with MiXCR. The sample includes 45,000 to 55,000 distinct CDR3 sequences, about 3.7% of them seen just once. Material: PBMCs. Receptors originate from a man aged 40-49 years with multiple sclerosis. CDR3s include the opening cysteine and the closing phenylalanine or tryptophan. Each record gives: D gene, J gene, clone size, V gene, CDR3 protein, CDR3 DNA. D genes are given only for firm matches. Size is omitted from some rows. Given values are once, few, many or a class for expanded clones.

TRBD1 | TRBJ1-5 | many | TRBV12-3/TRBV12-4 | CASSRRGGQRQHF | TGTGCCAGCAGTCGACGAGGGGGACAGCGGCAGCATTTT
- | TRBJ1-2 | many | TRBV4-1 | CASSYTTNRNAYGYTF | TGCGCCAGCAGCTATACTACAAACCGAAATGCGTATGGCTACACCTTC
- | TRBJ2-2 | few | TRBV5-1 | CASSLQGNTGELFF | TGCGCCAGCAGCTTGCAGGGTAATACCGGGGAGCTGTTTTTT
- | TRBJ2-1 | many | TRBV5-1 | CASSLSGPYNEQFF | TGCGCCAGCAGCTTGTCGGGGCCCTACAATGAGCAGTTCTTC
TRBD2 | TRBJ2-1 | many | TRBV5-1 | CASSLPGTSRGNEQFF | TGCGCCAGCAGCTTACCCGGGACTAGCCGGGGAAATGAGCAGTTCTTC
- | TRBJ1-2 | many | TRBV20-1 | CSARDGPKDYGYTF | TGCAGTGCTAGAGATGGGCCCAAGGACTATGGCTACACCTTC
TRBD2 | TRBJ2-7 | many | TRBV20-1 | CSARDVGGVEQYF | TGCAGTGCTAGAGATGTGGGGGGGGTCGAGCAGTACTTC
TRBD1 | TRBJ1-1 | many | TRBV29-1 | CSVATGEEAFF | TGCAGCGTTGCCACAGGGGAGGAAGCTTTCTTT
- | TRBJ2-7 | few | TRBV14 | CASSSWQSYEQYF | TGTGCCAGCAGCTCATGGCAGAGCTACGAGCAGTACTTC
- | TRBJ1-3 | - | TRBV6-6 | CASSPDSLSGNTIYF | TGTGCCAGCAGCCCCGACAGCCTCTCTGGAAACACCATATATTTT
- | TRBJ2-1 | many | TRBV29-1 | CSVEDARYNEQFF | TGCAGCGTTGAAGATGCGAGGTACAATGAGCAGTTCTTC
- | TRBJ1-1 | many | TRBV11-2 | CASRRRTGGTEAFF | TGTGCCAGCAGACGCCGCACGGGGGGCACTGAAGCTTTCTTT
- | TRBJ1-2 | few | TRBV20-1 | CSADNVKATYGYTF | TGCAGTGCGGACAATGTAAAGGCTACGTATGGCTACACCTTC
- | TRBJ2-3 | many | TRBV7-3 | CASSADIYTDTQYF | TGTGCCAGCAGCGCGGACATCTACACAGATACGCAGTATTTT
- | TRBJ2-1 | many | TRBV10-2 | CASSLSATPSNEQFF | TGCGCCAGCAGCCTCTCAGCGACTCCTTCCAATGAGCAGTTCTTC
- | TRBJ2-1 | many | TRBV28 | CASSQGSNEQFF | TGTGCCAGCAGTCAGGGAAGCAATGAGCAGTTCTTC
TRBD2 | TRBJ2-1 | many | TRBV5-1 | CASSLGSSGYNEQFF | TGCGCCAGCAGCTTGGGGTCTAGCGGGTATAATGAGCAGTTCTTC
TRBD2 | TRBJ2-6 | many | TRBV6-5 | CASSYLAEARGANVLTF | TGTGCCAGCAGTTACCTAGCGGAGGCCCGTGGGGCCAACGTCCTGACTTTC
TRBD2 | TRBJ2-7 | - | TRBV12-3/TRBV12-4 | CASRFGGGYEQYF | TGTGCCAGCAGATTTGGGGGGGGTTACGAGCAGTACTTC
- | TRBJ2-3 | many | TRBV11-1 | CASNRQTGSTDTQYF | TGTGCCAGCAACCGGCAGACAGGAAGCACAGATACGCAGTATTTT
TRBD1 | TRBJ1-5 | many | TRBV12-3/TRBV12-4 | CASSFGTGSNQPQHF | TGTGCCAGCAGTTTCGGGACAGGGAGCAATCAGCCCCAGCATTTT
- | TRBJ2-5 | many | TRBV29-1 | CSVKRSLQETQYF | TGCAGCGTTAAGAGGAGTCTTCAAGAGACCCAGTACTTC
- | TRBJ2-1 | medium-sized | TRBV3-1 | CASSQDLEQFF | TGTGCCAGCAGCCAAGATCTGGAGCAGTTCTTC
- | TRBJ1-5 | many | TRBV9 | CASSVALGDYSNQPQNF | TGTGCCAGCAGCGTAGCCCTCGGGGATTATAGCAATCAGCCCCAGAATTTT
TRBD1 | TRBJ1-3 | medium-sized | TRBV6-6 | CASSYSTGAGNTIYF | TGTGCCAGCAGTTACTCGACAGGGGCTGGAAACACCATATATTTT
TRBD1 | TRBJ2-2 | many | TRBV14 | CASEDRGITGELFF | TGTGCCAGCGAAGACAGGGGGATCACCGGGGAGCTGTTTTTT
- | TRBJ1-1 | many | TRBV4-1 | CASSPLGASWNTEAFF | TGCGCCAGCAGCCCCCTGGGGGCCTCTTGGAACACTGAAGCTTTCTTT
TRBD2 | TRBJ2-7 | many | TRBV6-5 | CATKLAGGLVDEQYF | TGTGCCACAAAACTAGCGGGGGGTCTGGTCGACGAGCAGTACTTC
- | TRBJ1-2 | many | TRBV3-1 | CASSPAGGGYYTF | TGTGCCAGCAGCCCCGCGGGGGGGGGATATTACACCTTC
- | TRBJ1-6 | few | TRBV6-5 | CASSYTRGNSPLNF | TGTGCCAGCAGTTACACAAGGGGCAATTCACCCCTCAACTTT
- | TRBJ2-5 | many | TRBV9 | CASSVAQGRETQYF | TGTGCCAGCAGCGTAGCCCAGGGGAGGGAGACCCAGTACTTC
- | TRBJ2-7 | many | TRBV5-1 | CASSSLGVRAYEQYF | TGCGCCAGCAGCTCGCTGGGGGTACGGGCCTACGAGCAGTACTTC
TRBD2 | TRBJ2-3 | many | TRBV28 | CASSFSGGAGDTQYF | TGTGCCAGCAGTTTTAGCGGGGGGGCTGGAGATACGCAGTATTTT
- | TRBJ1-1 | many | TRBV5-6 | CASSTALSGKSEAFF | TGTGCCAGCAGCACAGCGCTATCAGGGAAAAGTGAAGCTTTCTTT
TRBD2 | TRBJ2-1 | - | TRBV12-3/TRBV12-4 | CASSPGGGADEQFF | TGTGCCAGCAGTCCCGGCGGGGGGGCCGATGAGCAGTTCTTC
TRBD2 | TRBJ2-1 | many | TRBV25-1 | CASSALLAGGSDEQFF | TGTGCCAGCAGTGCTCTACTAGCGGGGGGATCCGATGAGCAGTTCTTC
- | TRBJ1-1 | many | TRBV20-1 | CSASSAAFF | TGCAGTGCTAGTTCGGCAGCTTTCTTT
- | TRBJ1-5 | few | TRBV12-3/TRBV12-4 | CASSPDGDSNQPQNF | TGTGCCAGCAGCCCCGACGGAGATAGCAATCAGCCCCAGAATTTT
- | TRBJ1-5 | many | TRBV4-1 | CASSPDPDSNQPQHF | TGCGCCAGCAGCCCCGACCCGGATAGCAATCAGCCCCAGCATTTT
TRBD1 | TRBJ1-5 | many | TRBV12-3/TRBV12-4 | CASSPTGGWVGGNQPQHF | TGTGCCAGCAGCCCGACAGGGGGTTGGGTGGGTGGCAATCAGCCCCAGCATTTT
- | TRBJ1-6 | many | TRBV5-1 | CASRPEDNSPLHF | TGCGCCAGCAGGCCGGAGGATAATTCACCCCTCCACTTT
- | TRBJ2-7 | few | TRBV28 | CASTRQAGAYEQYF | TGTGCCAGCACCCGCCAGGCAGGGGCGTACGAGCAGTACTTC
TRBD1 | TRBJ2-2 | many | TRBV18 | CASSTGTENTGELFF | TGTGCCAGCTCAACCGGGACAGAGAACACCGGGGAGCTGTTTTTT
- | TRBJ2-5 | many | TRBV2 | CASKDQNSQETQYF | TGTGCCAGCAAGGACCAAAACTCTCAAGAGACCCAGTACTTC
TRBD2 | TRBJ2-5 | many | TRBV9 | CASSVSGGAGETQYF | TGTGCCAGCAGCGTTAGCGGGGGGGCCGGAGAGACCCAGTACTTC